A single sample is the source of the 20 T cell receptor beta chains below, sequenced in a study of molecular identifiers for immune sequencing clone quantification. MiXCR, applied by TCRdb to the PCR reads, yields one record per CDR3 protein. The table lists hundreds of thousands of distinct CDR3 sequences, approximately 24% of them singletons. Sequenced sample: naive CD8+ T cells from blood, with Jurkat cell RNA spiked in. The subset: FACS-sorted CD8+CD4-CCR7+CD45RA+ naive T cells. Receptors were obtained from a human donor in good health. Some libraries in this study had Jurkat cell RNA spiked in.

This clonotype was seen ten or more times. The chain couples TRBV29-1 to TRBJ1-3; no reliable D call. This CDR3 comprises 11 residues. The germline CDR1 and CDR2 sequences are SQVTM and ANQGSEA. The V end lost 1 base, the J end lost 2 bases, and 0 bases lay between the germline ends. Here the CDR3 reads CSVEAGNTIYF. CDR3 nucleotides: TGCAGCGTTGAAGCTGGAAACACCATATATTTT.

This clonotype has at least ten counts. CDR3 DNA: TGCAGTGCTAGAGGACAGGGGGAGTATGAAAAACTGTTTTTT. Translation gives CSARGQGEYEKLFF. The V call is TRBV20-1, the J call TRBJ1-4; 9 bases line up with TRBD1. With 1 base clipped from V and 6 bases from J, the junction kept 3 bases outside the gene matches. Germline CDR1 DFQATT, CDR2 SNEGSKA (reference sequence). CDR3 length: 14 residues.

In this sample, this clonotype turned up many times. The V call is TRBV20-1, the J call TRBJ1-5; no firm D call. The CDR3 loop spans 14 amino acids. In germline, CDR1 is DFQATT, CDR2 SNEGSKA (reference sequence). V was cut by 5 bases and J by 4 bases, with 15 bases left in between. The CDR3 sequence is CSAQMGRRNQPQHF. CDR3 coding DNA: TGCAGTGCTCAGATGGGCAGGAGGAATCAGCCCCAGCATTTT.

The CDR3: CAGAQGSYFSYEQYF. CDR3 DNA: TGTGCCGGCGCCCAGGGTTCCTATTTCTCCTACGAGCAGTACTTC. V is TRBV6-2 or TRBV6-3 and J is TRBJ2-7; tentatively, D is TRBD1 (5 bases). V dropped 11 bases and J dropped 0 bases, with 20 bases sitting between them. Germline CDR1 MNHEY, CDR2 SVGEGT. The CDR3 is 15 amino acids.

For this clonotype: This may stem from a read error, because a much larger clone lies one nucleotide away. This chain uses TRBV4-1 with TRBJ2-5, with a possible D match to TRBD2 (5 bases). The length of the CDR3 is 15 residues. Germline CDR1 reads MGHRA; CDR2 reads YSYEKL. Trimming removed 1 base from V and 9 bases from J, with 18 bases in between. The CDR3 DNA is TGCGCCAGCAGCCAAGTGCCGGGGAGCCACGAGGCCCAGTACTTC. It codes for CASSQVPGSHEAQYF.

Turning to this clonotype: This may arise from a read error, as a much more abundant clone is one base away. J is TRBJ2-1 and V is TRBV4-3; a weak D match, TRBD1 (6 bases). Trimming shortened V by 4 bases and J by 12 bases, and 22 bases separated the two germline ends. This CDR3 has 15 residues. Germline-derived CDR1 and CDR2 are LGHNA and YSLEER. The CDR3 reads CASSLSPLGADGQFF. The CDR3 DNA sequence: TGCGCCAGCAGCCTTTCCCCGTTGGGGGCGGATGGGCAGTTCTTC.

This clonotype was found many times. The CDR3 region is CASSFTRGDTEAFF. DNA for the CDR3: TGTGCCAGCAGCTTCACAAGGGGCGATACTGAAGCTTTCTTT. The genes are TRBV7-2 and TRBJ1-1, with a weak D call TRBD1 (5 bases). CDR3 size: 14 residues. CDR1 and CDR2 from the germline V gene are SGHTA and FQGNSA. Trimming shortened V by 3 bases and J by 5 bases, and 13 bases separated the two germline ends.

There are a few counts of this clonotype. The chain has TRBV7-2 and TRBJ2-1; 10 bases align to TRBD2. Germline lookup yields CDR1 SGHTA and CDR2 FQGNSA. V gave up 5 bases and J gave up 5 bases; unmatched junction bases: 6. CDR3 length equals 15 residues. The CDR3 is CASSPGLAEDNEQFF. The CDR3 DNA sequence: TGTGCCAGCAGCCCCGGACTAGCGGAAGACAATGAGCAGTTCTTC.

This clonotype was counted many times. The rearrangement links TRBV5-5 to TRBJ2-7; unclear D gene. This CDR3 spans 12 amino acids. Germline V gene lookup returns CDR1 SGHKS and CDR2 YYEKEE (reference sequence). The V end was cut by 4 bases, the J end by 6 bases, with 11 bases between. CDR3 protein: CASSPLLGEQYF. The CDR3, as DNA: TGTGCCAGCAGCCCACTGCTTGGCGAGCAGTACTTC.

This clonotype was counted many times. V and J are TRBV28 and TRBJ2-7; D ambiguous. Germline loops: CDR1 MDHEN, CDR2 SYDVKM. V was clipped by 3 bases and J by 0 bases, with 0 bases between them. This CDR3 is 11 amino acids long. The CDR3 region is CASSFSYEQYF. CDR3 nucleotide sequence: TGTGCCAGCAGTTTCTCCTACGAGCAGTACTTC.

This clonotype was detected many times. V and J are TRBV14 and TRBJ2-3; D gene ambiguous. Germline V gives CDR1 SGHDN, CDR2 FVKESK. The CDR3 runs to 13 residues. The V end lost 3 bases, the J end lost 2 bases, and 6 bases lay between the germline ends. CDR3 DNA: TGTGCCAGCAGCCACTACTACACAGATACGCAGTATTTT. Residues: CASSHYYTDTQYF.

This clonotype was found a few times. The V call is TRBV7-2, the J call TRBJ1-1; D remains ambiguous. V lost 1 base and J lost 6, with 6 bases in between. Germline CDR1 reads SGHTA; CDR2 reads FQGNSA. CDR3 size: 12 residues. For the CDR3, the DNA is TGTGCCAGCAGCTTAGTTGTATCTGAAGCTTTCTTT. This encodes CASSLVVSEAFF.

This clonotype appeared a few times. This sequence joins TRBV20-1 and TRBJ2-5, with a possible D match to TRBD1 (6 bases). The CDR3 consists of 18 residues. V was pared by 3 bases and J by 6 bases, with 29 bases between. CDR1 is DFQATT and CDR2 is SNEGSKA in the germline V gene (reference sequence). CDR3 in amino acids: CSASDQGPGSGFVKTQYF. Here the CDR3 DNA reads TGCAGTGCTAGCGACCAGGGGCCAGGATCCGGCTTTGTGAAGACCCAGTACTTC.

This clonotype was counted between two and nine times. V is TRBV20-1 and J is TRBJ1-2, with D tentatively TRBD1 (5 bases). The CDR3 spans 13 residues. V was clipped by 5 bases and J by 4 bases, with 14 bases between them. Germline V gene data show CDR1 as DFQATT and CDR2 as SNEGSKA (reference sequence). The CDR3 here is CSAQSGGSYGYTF. CDR3 nucleotides: TGCAGTGCTCAATCCGGGGGGAGCTATGGCTACACCTTC.

A remark on this clonotype: A read error may explain this, as a much larger clone is one base away. The chain uses TRBV27 and TRBJ2-2; the match to TRBD2 covers 14 bases. The CDR3 sequence is 16 residues long. Germline V gene lookup returns CDR1 MNHEY and CDR2 SMNVEV (reference sequence). Here the CDR3 DNA reads TGTGCCAGCAGTTCGGGACTAGCGGGAGCGGGCGGGGGGCTGTTTTTT. It translates to CASSSGLAGAGGGLFF.

This clonotype has a handful of counts. This chain uses TRBV3-1 with TRBJ1-2, with D tentatively TRBD1 (5 bases). CDR3 size: 16 residues. V lost 1 base to trimming and J lost 4 bases, with 16 bases between them. The germline V gene encodes CDR1 LGHDT and CDR2 YNNKEL (reference sequence). The CDR3 region has the DNA TGTGCCAGCAGCCAAGGGGCAGGGCCAGGAGGCTATGGCTACACCTTC. Amino acid sequence: CASSQGAGPGGYGYTF.

This clonotype has a count of ten or more. This chain joins TRBV5-4 and TRBJ2-3; D gene uncertain. CDR3 length: 12 amino acids. V was cut by 0 bases and J by 5 bases, with 4 bases left in between. Germline CDR1 reads SGHNT; CDR2 reads YYREEE (reference sequence). In DNA, the CDR3 is TGTGCCAGCAGCTTGGCCGAAGATACGCAGTATTTT. Protein: CASSLAEDTQYF.

The table lists this clonotype with many counts. V and J are TRBV20-1 and TRBJ2-2; D remains unclear. CDR1 DFQATT and CDR2 SNEGSKA come from the germline V gene (reference sequence). The CDR3 totals 14 residues. V lost 0 bases to trimming and J lost 2 bases, with 7 bases between them. The CDR3 coding sequence is TGCAGTGCTAGAGATAGGGATAACACCGGGGAGCTGTTTTTT. Protein: CSARDRDNTGELFF.

There are many counts of this clonotype. V usage is TRBV7-9 and J usage is TRBJ1-1, with 7 nucleotides matching TRBD1. The trim removed 4 bases at V and 4 bases at J, leaving 3 bases unmatched. The CDR3 runs to 13 residues. The germline V gene has CDR1 SEHNR and CDR2 FQNEAQ (reference sequence). CDR3 nucleotides: TGTGCCAGCAGCTGGACAGGCTCCACTGAAGCTTTCTTT. It is translated as CASSWTGSTEAFF. Complete variable domain (other parts from reference TRBV7-9 and TRBJ1-1): DTGVSQNPRHKITKRGQNVTFRCDPISEHNRLYWYRQTLGQGPEFLTYFQNEAQLEKSRLLSDRFSAERPKGSFSTLEIQRTEQGDSAMYLCASSWTGSTEAFFGQGTRLTVV.

The rearrangement links TRBV10-2 to TRBJ1-2; D possibly corresponds to TRBD1 (6 bases). The V and J ends lost 5 bases and 4 bases respectively, with 11 bases between them. This CDR3 comprises 13 residues. Germline CDR1 and CDR2: WSHSY and SAAADI. The CDR3 sequence is CASSLDSPYGYTF. The DNA for the CDR3 is TGCGCCAGCAGTCTGGACAGCCCCTATGGCTACACCTTC.